This T cell receptor beta chain is from a study of shared clonotypes between healthy human individuals. CDR3 length: 14 residues. Germline CDR1 and CDR2: ENHRY and SYGVKD. V gave up 6 bases and J gave up 3 bases; unmatched junction bases: 4. Per the authors' pipeline: Filtering differed for immunoSEQ, which gave only junction sequences without quality scores. Using immunoSEQ multiplex PCR, the repertoire was profiled, and TCRdb retains in-frame clones only, with some absent. V and J calls and clone size are copied from that table; D and trimming were computed from the DNA. The repertoire consists of fewer than 3 million clones, with approximately 90% occurring once and the leading ten covering 0.37%.

The source material was naive CD4+ T cells from PBMCs. Subset defined: CD45RA+ positively selected. The chain has TRBV10-3 and TRBJ1-3, with TRBD1 identical over 8 bases. The clonotype comes from a young man in good health. Some clones in this sample may be carry-over from other donors' samples. The CDR3 sequence: CAIRGQADGNTIYF. The CDR3 nucleotides are TGTGCCATCAGGGGACAGGCAGATGGAAACACCATATATTTT.